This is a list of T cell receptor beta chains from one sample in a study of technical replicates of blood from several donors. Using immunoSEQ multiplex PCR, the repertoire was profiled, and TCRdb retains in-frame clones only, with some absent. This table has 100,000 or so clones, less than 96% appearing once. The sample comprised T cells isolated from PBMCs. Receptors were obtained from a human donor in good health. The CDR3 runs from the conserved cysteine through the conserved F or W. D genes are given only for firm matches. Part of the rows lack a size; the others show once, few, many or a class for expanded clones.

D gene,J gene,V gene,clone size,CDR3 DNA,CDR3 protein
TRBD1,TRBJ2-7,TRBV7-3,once,TGTGCCAGCAGCATTACAGGGGGCCTCTACGAGCAGTACTTC,CASSITGGLYEQYF
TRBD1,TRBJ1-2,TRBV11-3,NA,TGTGCCAGCAGTCCATCGACAGGGGGTTTAAGTGGCTACACCTTC,CASSPSTGGLSGYTF
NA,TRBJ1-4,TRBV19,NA,TGTGCCAGTAGTAGAAGTCCTATCGAAAAACTGTTTTTT,CASSRSPIEKLFF
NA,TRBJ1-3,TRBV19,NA,TGTGCCAGTAGCTACTCAACTTCACGAAACACCATATATTTT,CASSYSTSRNTIYF
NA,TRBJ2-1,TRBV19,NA,TGTGCCAGTAGTATAGATGCCGGGAGTTACAATGAGCAGTTCTTC,CASSIDAGSYNEQFF
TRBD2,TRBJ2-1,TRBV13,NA,TGTGCCAGCAGCTCCCTAGCGGGAAAATACAATGAGCAGTTCTTC,CASSSLAGKYNEQFF
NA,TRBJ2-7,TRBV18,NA,TGTGCCAGCTCACTGGACGGGGTTCAGTACGAGCAGTACTTC,CASSLDGVQYEQYF
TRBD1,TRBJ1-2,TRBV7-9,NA,TGTGCCAGCAGCATATCCGGGACAGGGAATACTCACGGCTACACCTTC,CASSISGTGNTHGYTF
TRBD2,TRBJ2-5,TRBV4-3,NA,TGCGCCAGCAGCCAAGATTTGGGCTCCGGGGGGGCTTTGAAGACCCAGTACTTC,CASSQDLGSGGALKTQYF
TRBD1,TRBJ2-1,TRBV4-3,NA,TGCGCCAGCAGCCAAGAATCTGACAGGGAACAGTTCTTC,CASSQESDREQFF
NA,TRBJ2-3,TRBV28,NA,TGTGCCAGCGGGAGATCTGCAGATACGCAGTATTTT,CASGRSADTQYF
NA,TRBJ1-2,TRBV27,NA,TGTGCCAGCGGCCCTACCGGGACTGCGGATGGCTACACCTTC,CASGPTGTADGYTF
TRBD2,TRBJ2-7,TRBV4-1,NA,TGCGCCAGCAGCCAACCTTGGACTAGCTCCTACGAGCAGTACTTC,CASSQPWTSSYEQYF
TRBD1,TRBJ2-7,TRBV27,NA,TGTGCCAGCAGGAAGGACAGGGGGCTTAGGGGGGAGCAGTACTTC,CASRKDRGLRGEQYF
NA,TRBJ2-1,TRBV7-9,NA,TGTGCCAGCAGCGGTAGGAGCGGGAATGAGCAGTTCTTC,CASSGRSGNEQFF
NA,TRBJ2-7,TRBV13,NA,TGTGCCAGCAGCTCAAACTACGAGCAGTACTTC,CASSSNYEQYF
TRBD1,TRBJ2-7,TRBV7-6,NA,TGTGCCAGCAGCTCCAGTAGGGACAGGTCCTACGAGCAGTACTTC,CASSSSRDRSYEQYF
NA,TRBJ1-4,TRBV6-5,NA,TGTGCCAGCAGAAGACAGGAAGGAAATGAAAAACTGTTTTTT,CASRRQEGNEKLFF
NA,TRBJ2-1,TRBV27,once,TGTGCCAGCAGTTTAGTGACTAGGAGAGGCTGGGAGCAGTTCTTC,CASSLVTRRGWEQFF
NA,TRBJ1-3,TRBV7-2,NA,TGTGCCAGCAGCGTTACACGCTCTGGAAACACCATATATTTT,CASSVTRSGNTIYF
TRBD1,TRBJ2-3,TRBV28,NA,TGTGCCAGCAGTCCGACGGGACAGGTCACAGATACGCAGTATTTT,CASSPTGQVTDTQYF
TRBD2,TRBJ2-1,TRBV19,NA,TGTGCCAGTAGCCTGTTGCCGGGAGGAGGCTACAATGAGCAGTTCTTC,CASSLLPGGGYNEQFF
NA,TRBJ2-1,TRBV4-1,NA,TGCGCCAGCAGCCAAGTCGGAGAGACCGACTATGAGCAGTTCTTC,CASSQVGETDYEQFF
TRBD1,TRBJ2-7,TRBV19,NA,TGTGCCAGTAGTAGACAGGGGGCAGTCTACGAGCAGTACTTC,CASSRQGAVYEQYF
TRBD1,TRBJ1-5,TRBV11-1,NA,TGTGCCAGCAGCTTAGCTCCCCCTGGACAGGGATATCAGCCCCAGCATTTT,CASSLAPPGQGYQPQHF
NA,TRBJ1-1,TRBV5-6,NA,TGTGCCAGCAGCTTACCTACAGGGACCACTGAAGCTTTCTTT,CASSLPTGTTEAFF
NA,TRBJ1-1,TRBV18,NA,TGTGCCAGCTCACCATGGGCTACTGAAGCTTTCTTT,CASSPWATEAFF
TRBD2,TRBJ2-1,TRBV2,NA,TGTGCCAGCACAGGACTAGCGGGAGGGGGTGAGCAGTTCTTC,CASTGLAGGGEQFF
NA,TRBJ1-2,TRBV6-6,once,TGTGCCAGCAGTTACTCGAATGGGGGGGCAGGTGGCTACACCTTC,CASSYSNGGAGGYTF
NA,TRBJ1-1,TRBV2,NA,TGTGCCAGCACCAATCCGCCGGGTATGAACACTGAAGCTTTCTTT,CASTNPPGMNTEAFF
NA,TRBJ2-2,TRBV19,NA,TGTGCCAGTAGTATTCAACTGAACACCGGGGAGCTGTTTTTT,CASSIQLNTGELFF
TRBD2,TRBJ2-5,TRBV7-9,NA,TGTGCCAGCAGCTTAGGGGTTAGCGGGAGGAGGAGAGAGACCCAGTACTTC,CASSLGVSGRRRETQYF
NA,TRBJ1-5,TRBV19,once,TGTGCCAGTAGTATAGGAGGGAATCAGCCCCAGCATTTT,CASSIGGNQPQHF
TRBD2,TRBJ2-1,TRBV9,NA,TGTGCCAGCAGCCCTCTAATCGGGACTAGCGGGATCTATGAGCAGTTCTTC,CASSPLIGTSGIYEQFF
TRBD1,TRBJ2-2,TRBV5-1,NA,TGCGCCAGCAGCTGGGGACAGGGTAACGGGGAGCTGTTTTTT,CASSWGQGNGELFF
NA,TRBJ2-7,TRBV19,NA,TGTGCCAGTAGTCCCCTTTTCGTGGGAGACTCCTACGAGCAGTACTTC,CASSPLFVGDSYEQYF
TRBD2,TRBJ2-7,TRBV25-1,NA,TGTGCCAGCAGTGAAGGACGGACTAGCGGGAGAAACTCCTACGAGCAGTACTTC,CASSEGRTSGRNSYEQYF